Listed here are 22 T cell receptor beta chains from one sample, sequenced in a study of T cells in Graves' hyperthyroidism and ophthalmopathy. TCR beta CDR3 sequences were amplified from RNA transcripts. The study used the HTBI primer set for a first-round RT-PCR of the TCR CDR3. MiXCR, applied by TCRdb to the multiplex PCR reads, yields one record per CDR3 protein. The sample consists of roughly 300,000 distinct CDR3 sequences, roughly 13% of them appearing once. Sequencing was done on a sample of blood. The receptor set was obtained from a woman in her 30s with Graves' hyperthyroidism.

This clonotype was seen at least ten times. The CDR3 protein is CASSWGGLSYEQYF. CDR3 bases: TGTGCCAGCAGCTGGGGCGGGTTGTCCTACGAGCAGTACTTC. The rearrangement uses TRBV5-5 and TRBJ2-7; D tentatively fits TRBD1 or TRBD2 (5 bases each). Germline lookup yields CDR1 SGHKS and CDR2 YYEKEE (reference sequence). The length of the CDR3 is 14 residues. V shed 3 bases and J shed 1 base, with 11 bases lying between them.

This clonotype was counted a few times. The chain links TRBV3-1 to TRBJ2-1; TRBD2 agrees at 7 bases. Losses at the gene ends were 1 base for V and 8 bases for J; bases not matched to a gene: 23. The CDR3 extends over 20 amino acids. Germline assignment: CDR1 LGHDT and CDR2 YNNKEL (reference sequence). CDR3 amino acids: CASSQVGGRAVLHAGDEQFF. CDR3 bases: TGTGCCAGCAGCCAAGTCGGTGGGAGGGCCGTCTTACACGCGGGCGATGAGCAGTTCTTC.

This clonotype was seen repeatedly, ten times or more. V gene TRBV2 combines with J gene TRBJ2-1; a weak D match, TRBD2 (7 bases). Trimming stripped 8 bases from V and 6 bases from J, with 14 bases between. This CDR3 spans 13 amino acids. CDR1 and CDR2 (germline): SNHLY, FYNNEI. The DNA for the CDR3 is TGTGCCAGCGGGGGAGGGGGGGCCAATGAGCAGTTCTTC. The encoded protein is CASGGGGANEQFF. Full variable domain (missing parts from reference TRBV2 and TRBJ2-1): EPEVTQTPSHQVTQMGQEVILRCVPISNHLYFYWYRQILGQKVEFLVSFYNNEISEKSEIFDDQFSVERPDGSNFTLKIRSTKLEDSAMYFCASGGGGANEQFFGPGTRLTVL.

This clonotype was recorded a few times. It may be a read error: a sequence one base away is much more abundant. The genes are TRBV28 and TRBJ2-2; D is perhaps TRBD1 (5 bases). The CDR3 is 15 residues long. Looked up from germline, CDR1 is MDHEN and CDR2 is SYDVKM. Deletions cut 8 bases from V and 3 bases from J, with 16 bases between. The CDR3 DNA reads TGTGCCAGCTGCGATCAGGGCATCTACACCGGGGAGCTGTTTTTT. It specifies CASCDQGIYTGELFF.

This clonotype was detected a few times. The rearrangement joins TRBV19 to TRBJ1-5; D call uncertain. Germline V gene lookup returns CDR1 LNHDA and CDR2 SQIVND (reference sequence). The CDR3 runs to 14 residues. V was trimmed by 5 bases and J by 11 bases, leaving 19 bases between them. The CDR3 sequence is CASSEGADGVAQHF. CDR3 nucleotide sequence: TGTGCCAGTAGTGAGGGCGCGGACGGGGTGGCCCAGCATTTT.

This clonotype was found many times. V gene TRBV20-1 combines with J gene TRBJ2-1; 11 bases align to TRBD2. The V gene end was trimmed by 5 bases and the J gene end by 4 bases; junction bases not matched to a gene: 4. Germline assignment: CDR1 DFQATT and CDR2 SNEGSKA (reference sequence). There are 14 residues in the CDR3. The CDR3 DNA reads TGCAGTGCTGCCACTAGCGGGAGATACAATGAGCAGTTCTTC. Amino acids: CSAATSGRYNEQFF.

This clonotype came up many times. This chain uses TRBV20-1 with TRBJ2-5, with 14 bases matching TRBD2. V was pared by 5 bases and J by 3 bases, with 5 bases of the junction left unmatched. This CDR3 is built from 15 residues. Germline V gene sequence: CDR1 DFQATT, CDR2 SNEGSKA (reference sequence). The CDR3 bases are TGCAGTGCTCCCGGACTAGCGGGAGGAGAAGAGACCCAGTACTTC. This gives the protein CSAPGLAGGEETQYF.

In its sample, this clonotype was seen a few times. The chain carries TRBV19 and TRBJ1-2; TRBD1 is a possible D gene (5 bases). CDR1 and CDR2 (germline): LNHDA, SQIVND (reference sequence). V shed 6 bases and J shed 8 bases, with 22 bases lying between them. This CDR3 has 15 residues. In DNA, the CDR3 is TGTGCCAGTAGGGACCGGGACGGAACTAGACGGGGCTACACCTTC. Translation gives CASRDRDGTRRGYTF. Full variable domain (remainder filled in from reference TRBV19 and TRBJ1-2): DGGITQSPKYLFRKEGQNVTLSCEQNLNHDAMYWYRQDPGQGLRLIYYSQIVNDFQKGDIAEGYSVSREKKESFPLTVTSAQKNPTAFYLCASRDRDGTRRGYTFGSGTRLTVV.

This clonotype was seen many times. In nucleotides, the CDR3 is TGTGCCAGCAGTTTAATAAGGGCGAATGAGCAGTTCTTC. Its protein product is CASSLIRANEQFF. The chain uses TRBV12-3 or TRBV12-4 and TRBJ2-1; D gene unclear. V lost 2 bases, J lost 7 bases, and 9 bases lay in between. CDR3 length equals 13 residues.

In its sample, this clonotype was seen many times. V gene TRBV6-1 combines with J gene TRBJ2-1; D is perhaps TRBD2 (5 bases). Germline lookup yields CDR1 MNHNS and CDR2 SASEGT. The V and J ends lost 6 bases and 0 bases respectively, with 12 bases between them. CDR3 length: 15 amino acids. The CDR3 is CASRQDSSSYNEQFF. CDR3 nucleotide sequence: TGTGCCAGCAGGCAGGACTCGAGCTCCTACAATGAGCAGTTCTTC.

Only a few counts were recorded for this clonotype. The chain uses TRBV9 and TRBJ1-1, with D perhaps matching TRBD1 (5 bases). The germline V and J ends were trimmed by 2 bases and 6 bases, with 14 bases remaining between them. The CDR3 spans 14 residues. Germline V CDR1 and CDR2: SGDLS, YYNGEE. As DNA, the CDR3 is TGTGCCAGCAGCGTGGGCCAGGGTGGCGCTGAAGCTTTCTTT. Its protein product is CASSVGQGGAEAFF. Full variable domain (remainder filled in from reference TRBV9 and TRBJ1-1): DSGVTQTPKHLITATGQRVTLRCSPRSGDLSVYWYQQSLDQGLQFLIQYYNGEERAKGNILERFSAQQFPDLHSELNLSSLELGDSALYFCASSVGQGGAEAFFGQGTRLTVV.

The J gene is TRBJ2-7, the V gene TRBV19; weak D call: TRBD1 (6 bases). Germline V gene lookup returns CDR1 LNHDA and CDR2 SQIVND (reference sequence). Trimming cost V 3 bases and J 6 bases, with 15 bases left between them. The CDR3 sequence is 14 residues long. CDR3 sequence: CASSIGYRAGEQYF. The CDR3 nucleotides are TGTGCCAGTAGTATTGGGTACAGGGCCGGCGAGCAGTACTTC.

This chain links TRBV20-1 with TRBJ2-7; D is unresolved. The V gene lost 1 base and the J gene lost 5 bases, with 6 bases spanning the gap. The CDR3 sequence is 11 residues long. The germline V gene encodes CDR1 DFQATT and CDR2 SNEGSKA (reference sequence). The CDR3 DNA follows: TGCAGTGCTAGAGTTTTCCACGAGCAGTACTTC. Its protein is CSARVFHEQYF.

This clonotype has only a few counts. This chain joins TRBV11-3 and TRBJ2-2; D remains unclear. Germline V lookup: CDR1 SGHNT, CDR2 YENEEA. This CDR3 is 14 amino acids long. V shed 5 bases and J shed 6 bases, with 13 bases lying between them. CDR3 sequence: CASSPQRKAGELFF. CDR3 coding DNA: TGTGCCAGCAGCCCCCAACGAAAAGCCGGGGAGCTGTTTTTT.

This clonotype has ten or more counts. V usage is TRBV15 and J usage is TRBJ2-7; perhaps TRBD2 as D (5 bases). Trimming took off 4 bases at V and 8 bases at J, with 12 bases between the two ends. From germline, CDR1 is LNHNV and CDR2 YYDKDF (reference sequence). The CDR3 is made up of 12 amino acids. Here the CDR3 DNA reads TGTGCCACCAGCACGGGGTCTGGGCAGCAGTACTTC. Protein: CATSTGSGQQYF.

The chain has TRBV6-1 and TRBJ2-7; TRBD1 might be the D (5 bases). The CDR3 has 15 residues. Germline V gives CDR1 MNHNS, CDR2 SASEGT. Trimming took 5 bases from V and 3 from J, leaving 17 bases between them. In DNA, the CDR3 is TGTGCCAGCAGTACCTACCAGGGCAGTAACTACGAGCAGTACTTC. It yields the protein CASSTYQGSNYEQYF.

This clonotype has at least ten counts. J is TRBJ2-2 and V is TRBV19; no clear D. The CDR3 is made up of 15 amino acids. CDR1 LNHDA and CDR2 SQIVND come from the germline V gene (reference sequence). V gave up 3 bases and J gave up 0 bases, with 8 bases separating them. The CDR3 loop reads CASSIDKTNTGELFF. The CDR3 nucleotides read TGTGCCAGTAGTATTGACAAGACGAACACCGGGGAGCTGTTTTTT.

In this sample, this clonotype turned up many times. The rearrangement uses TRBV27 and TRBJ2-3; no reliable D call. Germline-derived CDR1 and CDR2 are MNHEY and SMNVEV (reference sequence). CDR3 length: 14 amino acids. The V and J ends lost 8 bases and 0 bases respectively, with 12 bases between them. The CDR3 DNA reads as TGTGCCAGCCAATCCCACTCTAGCACAGATACGCAGTATTTT. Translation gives CASQSHSSTDTQYF.

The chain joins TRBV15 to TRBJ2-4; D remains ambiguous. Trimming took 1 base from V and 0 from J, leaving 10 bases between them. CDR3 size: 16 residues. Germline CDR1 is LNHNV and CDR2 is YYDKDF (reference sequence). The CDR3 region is CATSRVRNEAKNIQYF. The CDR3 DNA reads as TGTGCCACCAGCAGAGTGCGGAACGAAGCCAAAAACATTCAGTACTTC.

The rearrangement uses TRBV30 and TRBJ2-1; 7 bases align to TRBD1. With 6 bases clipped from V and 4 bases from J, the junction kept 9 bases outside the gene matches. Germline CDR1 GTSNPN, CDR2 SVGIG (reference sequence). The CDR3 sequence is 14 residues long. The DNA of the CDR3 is TGTGCCTGCATACCGGGACAGCGGTACAATGAGCAGTTCTTC. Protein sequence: CACIPGQRYNEQFF.

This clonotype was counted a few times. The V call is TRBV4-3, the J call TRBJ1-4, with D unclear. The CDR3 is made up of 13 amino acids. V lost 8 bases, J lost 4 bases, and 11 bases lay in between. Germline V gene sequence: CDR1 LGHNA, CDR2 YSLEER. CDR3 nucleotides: TGCGCCAGCGGTGGTAGGGTTAATGAAAAACTGTTTTTT. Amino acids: CASGGRVNEKLFF.

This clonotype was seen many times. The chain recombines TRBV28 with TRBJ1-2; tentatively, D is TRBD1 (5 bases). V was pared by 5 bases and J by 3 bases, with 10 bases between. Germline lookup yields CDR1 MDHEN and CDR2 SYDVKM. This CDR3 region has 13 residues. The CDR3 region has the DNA TGTGCCAGCAGTACGGGGGGACACTATGGCTACACCTTC. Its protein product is CASSTGGHYGYTF.